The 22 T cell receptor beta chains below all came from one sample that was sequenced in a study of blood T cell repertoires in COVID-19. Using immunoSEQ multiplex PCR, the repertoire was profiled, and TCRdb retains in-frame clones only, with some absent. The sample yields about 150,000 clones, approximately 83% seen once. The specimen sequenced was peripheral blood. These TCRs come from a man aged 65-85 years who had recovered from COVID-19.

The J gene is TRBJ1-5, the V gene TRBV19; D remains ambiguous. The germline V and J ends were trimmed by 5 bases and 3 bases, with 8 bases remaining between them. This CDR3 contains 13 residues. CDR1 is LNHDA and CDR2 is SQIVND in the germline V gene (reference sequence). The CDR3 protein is CASSPGVNQPQHF. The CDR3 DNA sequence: TGTGCCAGTAGTCCCGGAGTCAATCAGCCCCAGCATTTT.

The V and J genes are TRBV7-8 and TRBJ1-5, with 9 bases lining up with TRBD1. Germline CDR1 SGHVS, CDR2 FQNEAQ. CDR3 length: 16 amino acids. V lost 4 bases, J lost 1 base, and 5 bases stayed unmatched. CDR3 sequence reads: CASSSGTGKSNQPQHF. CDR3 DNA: TGTGCCAGCAGCTCCGGGACAGGGAAGAGCAATCAGCCCCAGCATTTT. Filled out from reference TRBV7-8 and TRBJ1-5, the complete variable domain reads GAGVSQSPRYKVAKRGQDVALRCDPISGHVSLFWYQQALGQGPEFLTYFQNEAQLDKSGLPSDRFFAERPEGSVSTLKIQRTQQEDSAVYLCASSSGTGKSNQPQHFGDGTRLSIL.

The CDR3 coding sequence is TGTGCCAGTAGGCCAGACAGGGGGCTGAACATTCAGTACTTC. It translates to CASRPDRGLNIQYF. The genes are TRBV19 and TRBJ2-4; 10 bases fit TRBD1. The CDR3 covers 14 residues. V lost 6 bases and J lost 7; bases outside the gene matches: 6. CDR1 and CDR2 (germline): LNHDA, SQIVND (reference sequence). Looking up the rest from reference TRBV19 and TRBJ2-4 gives the full variable domain: DGGITQSPKYLFRKEGQNVTLSCEQNLNHDAMYWYRQDPGQGLRLIYYSQIVNDFQKGDIAEGYSVSREKKESFPLTVTSAQKNPTAFYLCASRPDRGLNIQYFGAGTRLSVL.

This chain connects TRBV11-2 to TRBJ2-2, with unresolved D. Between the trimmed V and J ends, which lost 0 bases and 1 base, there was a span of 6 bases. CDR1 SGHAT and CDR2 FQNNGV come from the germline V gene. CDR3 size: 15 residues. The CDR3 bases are TGTGCCAGCAGCTTAGATCCGGGGAACACCGGGGAGCTGTTTTTT. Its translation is CASSLDPGNTGELFF.

For the CDR3, the DNA is TGTGCCAGCAGTGGGGGACTAGCTTCGACAAACATTCAGTACTTC. Its translation is CASSGGLASTNIQYF. This chain uses TRBV28 with TRBJ2-4, with 9 nucleotides matching TRBD2. This CDR3 has 15 residues. Trimming at V came to 5 bases and at J to 6 bases, leaving 8 bases not matched to a gene. Germline CDR1 reads MDHEN; CDR2 reads SYDVKM.

For the CDR3, the DNA is TGTGCCAGCAGCTCATGGACAGGGGGTGAGGAGACCCAGTACTTC. Its translation: CASSSWTGGEETQYF. The chain employs TRBV7-9 and TRBJ2-5; 10 nucleotides agree with TRBD1. The CDR3 is made up of 15 amino acids. Germline V gives CDR1 SEHNR, CDR2 FQNEAQ (reference sequence). V lost 4 bases to trimming and J lost 5 bases; unmatched junction nucleotides: 7.

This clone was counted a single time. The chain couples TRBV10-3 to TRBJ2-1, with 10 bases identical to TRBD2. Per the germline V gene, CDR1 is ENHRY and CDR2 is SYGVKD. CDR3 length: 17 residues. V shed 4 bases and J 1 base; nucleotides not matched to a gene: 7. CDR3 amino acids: CAISVRTSGASYNEQFF. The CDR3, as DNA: TGTGCCATCAGTGTCAGGACTAGCGGAGCTTCCTACAATGAGCAGTTCTTC.

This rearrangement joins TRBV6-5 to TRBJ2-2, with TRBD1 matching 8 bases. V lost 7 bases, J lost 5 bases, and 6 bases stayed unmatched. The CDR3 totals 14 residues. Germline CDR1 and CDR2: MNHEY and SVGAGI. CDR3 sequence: CASNLGQGTGELFF. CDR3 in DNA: TGTGCCAGCAATTTAGGACAGGGTACCGGGGAGCTGTTTTTT.

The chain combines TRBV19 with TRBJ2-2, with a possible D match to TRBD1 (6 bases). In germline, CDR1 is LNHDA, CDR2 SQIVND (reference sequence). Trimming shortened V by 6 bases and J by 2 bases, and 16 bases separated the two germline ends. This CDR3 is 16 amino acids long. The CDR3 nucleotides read TGTGCCAGTAGGGTACAGGGCGCACTCAACACCGGGGAGCTGTTTTTT. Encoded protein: CASRVQGALNTGELFF.

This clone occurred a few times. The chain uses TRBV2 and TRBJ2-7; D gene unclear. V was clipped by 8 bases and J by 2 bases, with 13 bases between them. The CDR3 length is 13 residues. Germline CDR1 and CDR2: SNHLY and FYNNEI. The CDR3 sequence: CASSPTLAYEQYF. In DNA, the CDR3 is TGTGCCAGCTCACCGACACTTGCCTACGAGCAGTACTTC.

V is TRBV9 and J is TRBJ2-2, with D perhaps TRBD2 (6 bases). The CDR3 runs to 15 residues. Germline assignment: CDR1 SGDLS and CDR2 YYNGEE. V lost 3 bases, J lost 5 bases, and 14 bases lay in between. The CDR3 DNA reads TGTGCCAGCAGCGAGGAGGGCCAGGAAACCGGGGAGCTGTTTTTT. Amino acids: CASSEEGQETGELFF.

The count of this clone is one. The CDR3 loop reads CATSDLLAGESVNEQFF. The CDR3, as DNA: TGTGCCACCAGTGACCTCCTAGCGGGGGAGTCGGTCAATGAGCAGTTCTTC. This chain connects TRBV24-1 to TRBJ2-1, with 10 bases aligning to TRBD2. Losses at the gene ends were 4 bases for V and 6 bases for J; bases not matched to a gene: 11. The germline V gene encodes CDR1 KGHDR and CDR2 SFDVKD. The CDR3 is made up of 17 amino acids.

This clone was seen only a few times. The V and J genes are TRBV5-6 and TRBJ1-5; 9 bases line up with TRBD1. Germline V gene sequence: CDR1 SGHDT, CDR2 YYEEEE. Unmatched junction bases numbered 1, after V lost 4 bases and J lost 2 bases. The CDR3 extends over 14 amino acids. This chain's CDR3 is CASSRTGGNQPQHF. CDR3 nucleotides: TGTGCCAGCAGCCGGACAGGGGGCAATCAGCCCCAGCATTTT. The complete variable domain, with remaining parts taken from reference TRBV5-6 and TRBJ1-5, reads DAGVTQSPTHLIKTRGQQVTLRCSPKSGHDTVSWYQQALGQGPQFIFQYYEEEERQRGNFPDRFSGHQFPNYSSELNVNALLLGDSALYLCASSRTGGNQPQHFGDGTRLSIL.

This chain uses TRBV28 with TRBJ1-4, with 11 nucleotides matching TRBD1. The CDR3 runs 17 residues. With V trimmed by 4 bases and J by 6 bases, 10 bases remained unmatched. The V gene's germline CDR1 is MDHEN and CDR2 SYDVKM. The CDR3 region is CASSSHGQGASDEKLFF. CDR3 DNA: TGTGCCAGCAGTTCCCATGGACAGGGGGCAAGCGATGAAAAACTGTTTTTT.

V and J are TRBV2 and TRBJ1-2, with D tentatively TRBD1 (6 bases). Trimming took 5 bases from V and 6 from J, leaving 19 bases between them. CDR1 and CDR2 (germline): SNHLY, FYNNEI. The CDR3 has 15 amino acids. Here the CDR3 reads CASSPNPRGAHGYTF. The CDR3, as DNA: TGTGCCAGCAGTCCCAACCCCCGGGGGGCACATGGCTACACCTTC.

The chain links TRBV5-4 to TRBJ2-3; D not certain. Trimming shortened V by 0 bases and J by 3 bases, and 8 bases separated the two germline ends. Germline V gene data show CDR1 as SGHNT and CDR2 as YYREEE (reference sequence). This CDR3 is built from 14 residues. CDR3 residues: CASSLEARTDTQYF. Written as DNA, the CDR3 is TGTGCCAGCAGCTTGGAGGCTAGAACAGATACGCAGTATTTT.

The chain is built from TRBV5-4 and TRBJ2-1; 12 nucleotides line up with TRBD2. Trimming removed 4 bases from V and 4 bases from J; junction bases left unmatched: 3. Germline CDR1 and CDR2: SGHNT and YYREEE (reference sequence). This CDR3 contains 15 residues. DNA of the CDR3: TGTGCCAGCAGCCCCGGGACTAGCGGGTACAATGAGCAGTTCTTC. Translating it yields CASSPGTSGYNEQFF.

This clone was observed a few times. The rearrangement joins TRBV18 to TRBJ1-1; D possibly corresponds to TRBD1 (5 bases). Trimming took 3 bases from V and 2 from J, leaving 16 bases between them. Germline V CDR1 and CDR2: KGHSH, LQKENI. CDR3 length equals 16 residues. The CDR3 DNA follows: TGTGCCAGCTCACCCTCAGGAGGAGGGGCTAACACTGAAGCTTTCTTT. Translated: CASSPSGGGANTEAFF.

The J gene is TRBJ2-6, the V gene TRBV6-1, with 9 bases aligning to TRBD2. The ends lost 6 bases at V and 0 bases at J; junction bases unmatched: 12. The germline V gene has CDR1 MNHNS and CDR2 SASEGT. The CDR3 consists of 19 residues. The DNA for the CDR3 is TGTGCCAGCAGGGAACCCCCGGGACTAGCAAACTCTGGGGCCAACGTCCTGACTTTC. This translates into CASREPPGLANSGANVLTF.

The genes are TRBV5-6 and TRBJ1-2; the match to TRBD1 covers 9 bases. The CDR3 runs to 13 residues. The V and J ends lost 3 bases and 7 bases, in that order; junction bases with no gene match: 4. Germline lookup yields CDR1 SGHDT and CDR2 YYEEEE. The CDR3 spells CASSSGQGSGYTF. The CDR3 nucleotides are TGTGCCAGCAGCTCCGGACAGGGGAGTGGCTACACCTTC. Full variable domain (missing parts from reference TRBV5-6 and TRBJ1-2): DAGVTQSPTHLIKTRGQQVTLRCSPKSGHDTVSWYQQALGQGPQFIFQYYEEEERQRGNFPDRFSGHQFPNYSSELNVNALLLGDSALYLCASSSGQGSGYTFGSGTRLTVV.

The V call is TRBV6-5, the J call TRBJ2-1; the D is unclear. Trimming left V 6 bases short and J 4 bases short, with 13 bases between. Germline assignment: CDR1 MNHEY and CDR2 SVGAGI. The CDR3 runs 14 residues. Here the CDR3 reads CASRSQVLYNEQFF. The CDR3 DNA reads TGTGCCAGCAGAAGTCAGGTACTTTACAATGAGCAGTTCTTC.

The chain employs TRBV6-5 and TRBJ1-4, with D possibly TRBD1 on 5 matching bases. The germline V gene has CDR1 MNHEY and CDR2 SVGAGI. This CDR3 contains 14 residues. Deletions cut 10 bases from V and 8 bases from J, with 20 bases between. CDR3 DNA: TGTGCCACTCTTTCCAGGGATAGTCGCGAAAAACTGTTTTTT. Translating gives CATLSRDSREKLFF.